The present T cell receptor beta chain was sequenced within a study of shared clonotypes between healthy human individuals. The naive CD8 fraction comprised CD45RO-negative cells positively selected for CCR7 and excluded terminally differentiated effector memory CD45RA+ cells. Libraries were prepared by immunoSEQ multiplex PCR; TCRdb keeps only in-frame clonotypes and omits some of them. This table has about 2.1 million clones, around 95% appearing once. CDR1 is LNHDA, CDR2 SQIVND, per germline (reference sequence). The CDR3 runs to 14 residues. Trimming cost V 8 bases and J 0 bases; bases outside gene matches: 5.

The sequence was collected from a man aged 18 to 29 in good health. Some clones in this sample may be carry-over from other donors' samples. The V call is TRBV19, the J call TRBJ2-7, with 9 nucleotides matching TRBD2. The sample consisted of naive CD8+ T cells from PBMCs. CDR3 DNA: TGTGCCAGTGGGGCTAGCGGGACCTCCTACGAGCAGTACTTC. As protein: CASGASGTSYEQYF.